Each of the 13 T cell receptor beta chains below was sequenced from the same sample in a study of cytomegalovirus exposure and HLA in healthy donors. PCR involved 60 Vbeta and 13 Jbeta primers. Clones were read by immunoSEQ multiplex PCR, and TCRdb kept only the in-frame ones, dropping some. The table lists about 80,000 clones, approximately 66% of them singletons. Sequenced material: PBMCs. These receptors were taken from a male donor in good health and CMV-seropositive.

This clone is a singleton in its sample. This chain joins TRBV11-3 and TRBJ2-3; D is unresolved. In germline, CDR1 is SGHNT, CDR2 YENEEA. CDR3 length: 12 residues. V was pared by 4 bases and J by 0 bases, with 2 bases between. CDR3 region: CASSSSTDTQYF. CDR3 nucleotide sequence: TGTGCCAGCAGCTCTAGCACAGATACGCAGTATTTT.

CDR3 DNA: TGTGCCTGGAGTAAGGCCAGGACTAGCGGGAGAGACATTCAGTACTTC. As protein: CAWSKARTSGRDIQYF. V is TRBV30 and J is TRBJ2-4, with 13 bases fitting TRBD2. The CDR3 spans 16 residues. Germline V gives CDR1 GTSNPN, CDR2 SVGIG (reference sequence). Trimming cost V 2 bases and J 8 bases; bases outside gene matches: 9. Drawing the rest from reference TRBV30 and TRBJ2-4, the complete variable domain is SQTIHQWPATLVQPVGSPLSLECTVEGTSNPNLYWYRQAAGRGLQLLFYSVGIGQISSEVPQNLSASRPQDRQFILSSKKLLLSDSGFYLCAWSKARTSGRDIQYFGAGTRLSVL.

In this sample, this clone turned up once. The chain employs TRBV7-6 and TRBJ2-1; maybe TRBD2 (6 bases). Germline V gene data show CDR1 as SGHVS and CDR2 as FNYEAQ. CDR3 length equals 13 residues. Trimming pared 1 base from V and 16 bases from J, leaving 17 bases between. CDR3 residues: CASSLERLGGYFF. The DNA for the CDR3 is TGTGCCAGCAGCTTAGAAAGACTTGGGGGGTACTTCTTC.

This clone was seen only a few times. The V gene is TRBV28, the J gene TRBJ1-2; 7 bases align to TRBD1. Germline V gene data show CDR1 as MDHEN and CDR2 as SYDVKM. With 8 bases clipped from V and 4 bases from J, the junction kept 7 bases outside the gene matches. The CDR3 has 13 amino acids. The DNA for the CDR3 is TGTGCCAGCTCCGACAGGGCCCTCTATGGCTACACCTTC. Its protein is CASSDRALYGYTF.

This rearrangement joins TRBV28 to TRBJ2-2, with a possible D match to TRBD1 (6 bases). This CDR3 has 14 residues. V was clipped by 8 bases and J by 0 bases, with 10 bases between them. CDR1 is MDHEN and CDR2 is SYDVKM in the germline V gene. The CDR3 loop is CASLDRSNTGELFF. DNA of the CDR3: TGTGCCAGCCTGGACAGATCGAACACCGGGGAGCTGTTTTTT.

This clone was seen a handful of times. This chain uses TRBV27 with TRBJ2-5, with D maybe TRBD1 (5 bases). With 4 bases removed from V and 2 bases from J, the gap between germline ends came to 14 bases. Looked up from germline, CDR1 is MNHEY and CDR2 is SMNVEV (reference sequence). The CDR3 has 15 residues. For the CDR3, the DNA is TGTGCCAGCAGTTCATACACAGGTTCGCAAGAGACCCAGTACTTC. This codes for CASSSYTGSQETQYF.

The chain combines TRBV6-1 with TRBJ1-1, with 9 bases identical to TRBD1. The CDR3 covers 13 residues. J was trimmed by 10 bases and V by 7 bases; bases with no gene match: 10. In germline, CDR1 is MNHNS, CDR2 SASEGT. The CDR3 DNA reads as TGTGCCAGCACCCCCACGGACAGGGGACGAGCTTTCTTT. This sequence encodes CASTPTDRGRAFF.

CDR3 sequence reads: CAISAAPGLAGGSHTGELFF. In nucleotides, the CDR3 is TGTGCCATCAGTGCGGCCCCTGGACTAGCGGGAGGGTCCCACACCGGGGAGCTGTTTTTT. This sequence joins TRBV10-3 and TRBJ2-2, with TRBD2 identical over 15 bases. CDR1 ENHRY and CDR2 SYGVKD come from the germline V gene. The CDR3 has 20 residues. V lost 4 bases and J lost 3; bases outside the gene matches: 12.

The count of this clone is one. The J gene is TRBJ2-2, the V gene TRBV5-8; D is uncertain. Per germline, CDR1 SGHTS and CDR2 YDEGEE. CDR3 length: 11 residues. The V and J ends lost 2 bases and 9 bases respectively, with 5 bases between them. This CDR3 reads CASSFNRELFF. Written as DNA, the CDR3 is TGTGCCAGCAGCTTCAATCGGGAGCTGTTTTTT.

The rearrangement links TRBV27 to TRBJ1-4; no definite D call. The CDR3 has 16 amino acids. The germline V and J ends were trimmed by 6 bases and 4 bases, with 18 bases remaining between them. Germline-derived CDR1 and CDR2 are MNHEY and SMNVEV (reference sequence). CDR3 in DNA: TGTGCCAGCAGGTCGTGGGCCCGTTCCATTAATGAAAAACTGTTTTTT. This encodes CASRSWARSINEKLFF.

This chain uses TRBV7-8 with TRBJ1-6, with a tentative D call TRBD1 (5 bases). The germline CDR1 and CDR2 sequences are SGHVS and FQNEAQ. The CDR3 covers 15 residues. V shed 10 bases and J shed 0 bases, with 13 bases lying between them. The CDR3 nucleotides are TGTGCCACCAGGGAAGGGGTCTCCTATAATTCACCCCTCCACTTT. The encoded protein is CATREGVSYNSPLHF.

The chain couples TRBV27 to TRBJ2-7; 9 nucleotides agree with TRBD1. The germline V gene encodes CDR1 MNHEY and CDR2 SMNVEV (reference sequence). The trim removed 5 bases at V and 3 bases at J, leaving 8 bases unmatched. There are 15 residues in the CDR3. CDR3 coding DNA: TGTGCCAGCAGTGCTCGAACAGGGGGCGGCTACGAGCAGTACTTC. Translation gives CASSARTGGGYEQYF.

This clone was recorded a few times. The chain employs TRBV29-1 and TRBJ2-7; 9 bases line up with TRBD2. CDR3 size: 13 residues. V dropped 5 bases and J dropped 2; count of bases not matched to a gene: 4. CDR1 and CDR2 (germline): SQVTM, ANQGSEA. The CDR3 sequence is CSVTGTSTYEQYF. The CDR3 coding sequence is TGCAGCGTTACCGGGACTAGCACCTACGAGCAGTACTTC.